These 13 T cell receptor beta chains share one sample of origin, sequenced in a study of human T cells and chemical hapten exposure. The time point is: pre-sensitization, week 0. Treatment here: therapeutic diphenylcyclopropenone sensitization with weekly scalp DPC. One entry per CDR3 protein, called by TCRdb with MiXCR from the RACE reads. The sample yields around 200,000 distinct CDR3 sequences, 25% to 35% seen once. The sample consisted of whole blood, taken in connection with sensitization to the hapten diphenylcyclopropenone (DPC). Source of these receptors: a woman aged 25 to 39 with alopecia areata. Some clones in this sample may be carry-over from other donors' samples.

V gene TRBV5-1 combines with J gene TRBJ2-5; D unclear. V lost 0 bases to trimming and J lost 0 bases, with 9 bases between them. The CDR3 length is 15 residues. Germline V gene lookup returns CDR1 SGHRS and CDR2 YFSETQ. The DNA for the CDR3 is TGCGCCAGCAGCTTGGACAATCGGTACCAAGAGACCCAGTACTTC. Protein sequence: CASSLDNRYQETQYF. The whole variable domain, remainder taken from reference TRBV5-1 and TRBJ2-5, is KAGVTQTPRYLIKTRGQQVTLSCSPISGHRSVSWYQQTPGQGLQFLFEYFSETQRNKGNFPGRFSGRQFSNSRSEMNVSTLELGDSALYLCASSLDNRYQETQYFGPGTRLLVL.

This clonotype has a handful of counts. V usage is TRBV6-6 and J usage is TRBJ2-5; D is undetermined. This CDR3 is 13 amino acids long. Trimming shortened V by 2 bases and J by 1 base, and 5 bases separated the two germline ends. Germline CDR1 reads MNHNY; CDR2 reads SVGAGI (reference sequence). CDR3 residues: CASSYMAQETQYF. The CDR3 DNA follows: TGTGCCAGCAGTTACATGGCCCAAGAGACCCAGTACTTC.

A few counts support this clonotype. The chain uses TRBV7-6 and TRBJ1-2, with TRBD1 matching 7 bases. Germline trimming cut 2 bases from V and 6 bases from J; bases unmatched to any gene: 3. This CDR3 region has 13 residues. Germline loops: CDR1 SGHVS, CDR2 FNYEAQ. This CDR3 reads CASSLTTGNGYTF. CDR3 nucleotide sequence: TGTGCCAGCAGCTTAACGACAGGGAATGGCTACACCTTC.

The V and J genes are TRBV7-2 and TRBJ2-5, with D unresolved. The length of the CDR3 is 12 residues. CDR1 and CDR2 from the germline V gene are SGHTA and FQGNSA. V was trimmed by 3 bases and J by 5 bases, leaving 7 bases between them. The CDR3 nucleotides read TGTGCCAGCAGCTTTAATGCCGAGACCCAGTACTTC. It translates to CASSFNAETQYF.

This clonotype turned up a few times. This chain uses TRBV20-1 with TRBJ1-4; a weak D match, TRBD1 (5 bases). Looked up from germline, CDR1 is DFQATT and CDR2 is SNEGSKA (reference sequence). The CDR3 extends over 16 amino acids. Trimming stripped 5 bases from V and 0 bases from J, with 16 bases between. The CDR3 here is CSAPRDVFATNEKLFF. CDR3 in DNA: TGCAGTGCTCCCCGGGACGTTTTTGCAACTAATGAAAAACTGTTTTTT.

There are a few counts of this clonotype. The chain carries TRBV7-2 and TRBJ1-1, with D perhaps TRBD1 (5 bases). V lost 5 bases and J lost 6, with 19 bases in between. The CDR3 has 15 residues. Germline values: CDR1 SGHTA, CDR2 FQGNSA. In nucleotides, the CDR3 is TGTGCCAGCAGCGGTCAGCCAGGGAAAGGGGCTGAAGCTTTCTTT. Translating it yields CASSGQPGKGAEAFF.

The CDR3 loop reads CSVGVAGGYGYTF. The CDR3 DNA sequence: TGCAGCGTGGGAGTTGCGGGCGGTTATGGCTACACCTTC. The chain carries TRBV29-1 and TRBJ1-2; D call uncertain. Germline values: CDR1 SQVTM, CDR2 ANQGSEA. The CDR3 has 13 residues. Trimming took 6 bases from V and 5 from J, leaving 16 bases between them.

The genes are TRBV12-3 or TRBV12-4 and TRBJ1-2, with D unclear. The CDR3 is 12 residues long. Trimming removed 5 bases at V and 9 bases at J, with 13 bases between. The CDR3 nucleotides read TGTGCCAGCAGTCGGCCTGAGGCCCGCTACACCTTC. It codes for CASSRPEARYTF.

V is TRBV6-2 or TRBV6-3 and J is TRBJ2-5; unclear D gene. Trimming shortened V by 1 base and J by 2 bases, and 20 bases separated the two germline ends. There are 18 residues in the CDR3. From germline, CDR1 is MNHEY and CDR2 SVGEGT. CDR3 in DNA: TGTGCCAGCAGTTACTATGAGGCGAGGCGTCGATCACAAGAGACCCAGTACTTC. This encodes CASSYYEARRRSQETQYF.

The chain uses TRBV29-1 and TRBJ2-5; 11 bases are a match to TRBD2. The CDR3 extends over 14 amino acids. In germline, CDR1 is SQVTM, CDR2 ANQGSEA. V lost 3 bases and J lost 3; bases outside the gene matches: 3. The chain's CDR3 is CSVDGTSGKETQYF. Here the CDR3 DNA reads TGCAGCGTTGATGGGACTAGCGGTAAAGAGACCCAGTACTTC.

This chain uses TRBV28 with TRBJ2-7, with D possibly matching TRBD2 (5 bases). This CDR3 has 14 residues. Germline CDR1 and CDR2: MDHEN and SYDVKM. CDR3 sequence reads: CARSKIEGEQEQYF. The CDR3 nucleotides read TGTGCAAGAAGTAAGATAGAGGGAGAACAAGAGCAGTACTTC.

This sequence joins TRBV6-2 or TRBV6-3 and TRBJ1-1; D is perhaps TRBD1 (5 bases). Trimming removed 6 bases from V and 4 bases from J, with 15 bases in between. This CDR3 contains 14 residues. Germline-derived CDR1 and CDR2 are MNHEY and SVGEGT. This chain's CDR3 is CASSPLGVGTEAFF. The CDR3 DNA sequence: TGTGCCAGCAGCCCTCTGGGGGTCGGCACTGAAGCTTTCTTT.

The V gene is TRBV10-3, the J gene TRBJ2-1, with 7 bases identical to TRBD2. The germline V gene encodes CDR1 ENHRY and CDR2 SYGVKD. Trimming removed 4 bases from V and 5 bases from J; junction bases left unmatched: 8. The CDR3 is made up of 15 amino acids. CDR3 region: CAISGRTSADNEQFF. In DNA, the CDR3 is TGTGCCATCAGTGGTCGAACTAGCGCGGACAATGAGCAGTTCTTC.